The 25 T cell receptor beta chains in this list originate from one sample, sequenced in a study of T cell repertoires in cytomegalovirus infection. TCRdb ran MiXCR on the reads and lists one entry per CDR3 protein. This table has roughly 630,000 distinct CDR3 sequences, 20% to 30% appearing once. The sample comprised CD8+ T cells from PBMCs. The source of these receptors is a human donor in good health (CMV status not recorded). Some clones in this sample may be carry-over from other donors' samples.

This clonotype turned up a few times. The V and J genes are TRBV7-2 and TRBJ1-1; D gene ambiguous. In germline, CDR1 is SGHTA, CDR2 FQGNSA. The germline V and J ends were trimmed by 11 bases and 1 base, with 17 bases remaining between them. This CDR3 contains 14 residues. The CDR3 region is CAAPGLAGNTEAFF. In nucleotides, the CDR3 is TGTGCCGCCCCGGGCCTCGCAGGGAACACTGAAGCTTTCTTT. The full variable domain, its missing parts supplied by reference TRBV7-2 and TRBJ1-1, is GAGVSQSPSNKVTEKGKDVELRCDPISGHTALYWYRQSLGQGLEFLIYFQGNSAPDKSGLPSDRFSAERTGGSVSTLTIQRTQQEDSAVYLCAAPGLAGNTEAFFGQGTRLTVV.

This clonotype was seen ten or more times. The chain carries TRBV7-9 and TRBJ1-5, with D unresolved. From germline, CDR1 is SEHNR and CDR2 FQNEAQ (reference sequence). Trimming left V 5 bases short and J 5 bases short, with 13 bases between. The CDR3 loop spans 14 amino acids. CDR3 DNA sequence: TGTGCCAGCAGCCAGGACGGTTCGGATCAGCCCCAGCATTTT. Amino acid sequence: CASSQDGSDQPQHF. Drawing the rest from reference TRBV7-9 and TRBJ1-5, the complete variable domain is DTGVSQNPRHKITKRGQNVTFRCDPISEHNRLYWYRQTLGQGPEFLTYFQNEAQLEKSRLLSDRFSAERPKGSFSTLEIQRTEQGDSAMYLCASSQDGSDQPQHFGDGTRLSIL.

A remark on this clonotype: A single base separates this from a much larger clone, so it may be a read error. CDR3 DNA sequence: TGTGCCAGCAGTTTTGGCGGGTCAGATCTTCATGAGACCCAGTACTTC. Translation gives CASSFGGSDLHETQYF. The chain carries TRBV28 and TRBJ2-5; D is possibly TRBD2 (5 bases). The CDR3 contains 16 residues. Germline V CDR1 and CDR2: MDHEN, SYDVKM. With 3 bases removed from V and 5 bases from J, the gap between germline ends came to 19 bases.

This clonotype was recorded a few times. This chain joins TRBV29-1 and TRBJ2-3; D is undetermined. The V gene's germline CDR1 is SQVTM and CDR2 ANQGSEA. The CDR3 consists of 13 residues. The V gene lost 3 bases and the J gene lost 0 bases, with 7 bases spanning the gap. This chain's CDR3 is CSVDATSTDTQYF. The CDR3 coding sequence is TGCAGCGTTGATGCGACTAGCACAGATACGCAGTATTTT.

CDR3 residues: CASSPLTQGYTF. CDR3 in DNA: TGTGCCAGCAGTCCACTCACCCAAGGCTACACCTTC. This chain joins TRBV28 and TRBJ1-2; D ambiguous. The V gene lost 5 bases and the J gene lost 8 bases, with 12 bases spanning the gap. The germline CDR1 and CDR2 sequences are MDHEN and SYDVKM. This CDR3 has 12 amino acids.

Only a few counts were recorded for this clonotype. The chain links TRBV28 to TRBJ2-1; D remains ambiguous. The CDR3 is 14 residues long. Germline V gives CDR1 MDHEN, CDR2 SYDVKM. V dropped 6 bases and J dropped 3 bases, with 12 bases sitting between them. The CDR3 spells CASRSEVSYNEQFF. As DNA, the CDR3 is TGTGCCAGCAGGTCCGAGGTCAGCTACAATGAGCAGTTCTTC. Supplemented by reference TRBV28 and TRBJ2-1, the full variable domain reads DVKVTQSSRYLVKRTGEKVFLECVQDMDHENMFWYRQDPGLGLRLIYFSYDVKMKEKGDIPEGYSVSREKKERFSLILESASTNQTSMYLCASRSEVSYNEQFFGPGTRLTVL.

This clonotype was seen a few times. The V and J genes are TRBV2 and TRBJ2-5; 7 bases fit TRBD2. Germline values: CDR1 SNHLY, CDR2 FYNNEI. J gave up 7 bases and V 7 bases, and 18 bases lay outside the gene matches. CDR3 length equals 16 residues. The CDR3 bases are TGTGCCAGCATCGTGGAGCGGGGCTCGATTCGAGGGACCCAGTACTTC. This gives the protein CASIVERGSIRGTQYF.

This clonotype was seen only a few times. This chain joins TRBV28 and TRBJ1-3; no firm D call. V was shortened by 3 bases and J by 0 bases, with 6 bases between the two germline ends. This CDR3 has 14 amino acids. Germline V gene data show CDR1 as MDHEN and CDR2 as SYDVKM. CDR3 loop: CASSFLGSGNTIYF. DNA for the CDR3: TGTGCCAGCAGTTTTTTGGGCTCTGGAAACACCATATATTTT.

The rearrangement joins TRBV23-1 to TRBJ2-1, with D tentatively TRBD2 (6 bases). TRBV23-1 is labeled an ORF, and its function is uncertain. The CDR3 covers 17 residues. V was cut by 3 bases and J by 0 bases, with 15 bases left in between. The CDR3, as DNA: TGCGCCAGCAGTCACCGGGAGAATACACTCTCCTACAATGAGCAGTTCTTC. This codes for CASSHRENTLSYNEQFF.

This clonotype was seen only a few times. This chain links TRBV5-7 with TRBJ1-2; D ambiguous. TRBV5-7 has ORF status, its function being uncertain. V dropped 1 base and J dropped 3 bases, with 16 bases sitting between them. This CDR3 region has 16 residues. DNA of the CDR3: TGTGCCAGCAGCTTGTTAGAAGTAGGAGAGTACTATGGCTACACCTTC. Its translation: CASSLLEVGEYYGYTF.

The rearrangement links TRBV24-1 to TRBJ1-1; 7 bases match TRBD1. V was pared by 1 base and J by 5 bases, with 12 bases of the junction left unmatched. Per the germline V gene, CDR1 is KGHDR and CDR2 is SFDVKD. The CDR3 length is 17 residues. CDR3 sequence reads: CATSDLTRGRRGTEAFF. CDR3 sequence (DNA): TGTGCCACCAGTGATTTAACTAGGGGGCGAAGAGGAACTGAAGCTTTCTTT.

V and J are TRBV28 and TRBJ2-2; 8 nucleotides agree with TRBD2. V lost 2 bases and J lost 7; bases outside the gene matches: 12. The CDR3 is 17 amino acids. The germline gives CDR1 MDHEN, CDR2 SYDVKM. In DNA, the CDR3 is TGTGCCAGCAGTTTAAAGGCTTGGCGGGGGGAAGACGGGGAGCTGTTTTTT. It codes for CASSLKAWRGEDGELFF.

This chain links TRBV9 with TRBJ2-1; D gene ambiguous. Trimming pared 0 bases from V and 0 bases from J, leaving 7 bases between. Per the germline V gene, CDR1 is SGDLS and CDR2 is YYNGEE. The CDR3 has 15 amino acids. Written as DNA, the CDR3 is TGTGCCAGCAGCGTAGCTGTTAGCTCCTACAATGAGCAGTTCTTC. Residues: CASSVAVSSYNEQFF.

The CDR3 sequence is CASKYRGRSDVKNIQYF. CDR3 nucleotide sequence: TGTGCCAGCAAGTACAGGGGAAGATCGGATGTCAAAAACATTCAGTACTTC. The chain carries TRBV27 and TRBJ2-4; 7 nucleotides align to TRBD1. The CDR3 has 17 amino acids. CDR1 and CDR2 from the germline V gene are MNHEY and SMNVEV (reference sequence). V gave up 7 bases and J gave up 3 bases; unmatched junction bases: 15.

The sample holds many counts of this clonotype. The V gene is TRBV27, the J gene TRBJ1-1; 7 positions match TRBD1. The CDR3 has 14 amino acids. Germline CDR1 and CDR2: MNHEY and SMNVEV (reference sequence). V dropped 5 bases and J dropped 1; count of bases not matched to a gene: 4. The CDR3 loop is CASSPTGPNTEAFF. For the CDR3, the DNA is TGTGCCAGCAGTCCGACAGGGCCGAACACTGAAGCTTTCTTT.

Worth noting for this clonotype: An end of the junction differs from the germline gene, which may be a read error. The rearrangement uses TRBV6-2 or TRBV6-3 and TRBJ2-1; D is uncertain. The CDR3 runs 15 residues. Germline CDR1 is MNHEY and CDR2 is SVGEGT. CDR3 loop: CVSSLVGNSYNEQFF. The CDR3, as DNA: TGTGTCAGCAGCCTAGTGGGGAACTCCTACAATGAGCAGTTCTTC.

About this clonotype itself: Germline is not matched at one junction end, which may reflect a read error. The CDR3 sequence is CASSQEGSGVNVLTF. CDR3 nucleotides: TGCGCCAGCAGCCAAGAGGGGTCAGGGGTCAACGTCCTGACTTTC. The chain carries TRBV4-3 and TRBJ2-6; possible D gene TRBD1, 6 bases. The CDR3 extends over 15 amino acids. CDR1 LGHNA and CDR2 YSLEER come from the germline V gene.

This clonotype has only a few counts. The chain carries TRBV5-6 and TRBJ2-7; no firm D call. Germline V CDR1 and CDR2: SGHDT, YYEEEE. Trimming stripped 3 bases from V and 3 bases from J, with 10 bases between. This CDR3 contains 13 residues. The chain's CDR3 is CASSSPGYYEQYV. The CDR3 DNA follows: TGTGCCAGCAGCTCGCCAGGATACTACGAGCAGTACGTC.

This clonotype was seen more than once but under ten times. The chain couples TRBV20-1 to TRBJ1-4; 10 nucleotides line up with TRBD1. The V and J ends lost 1 base and 7 bases, in that order; junction bases with no gene match: 9. Germline-derived CDR1 and CDR2 are DFQATT and SNEGSKA (reference sequence). The CDR3 has 16 residues. In DNA, the CDR3 is TGCAGTGCTAGAGGGGACAGGGGCCTTGAGGGTGAAAAACTGTTTTTT. Residues: CSARGDRGLEGEKLFF.

The gene calls are TRBV7-2 and TRBJ2-7; TRBD1 is a possible D gene (5 bases). This CDR3 region has 15 residues. The V gene lost 0 bases and the J gene lost 3 bases, with 12 bases spanning the gap. Per the germline V gene, CDR1 is SGHTA and CDR2 is FQGNSA. CDR3 residues: CASSLAFIDSYEQYV. The CDR3 coding sequence is TGTGCCAGCAGCTTAGCTTTCATTGACAGCTACGAGCAGTACGTC.

On this clonotype: Relative to the germline gene, one junction end is altered; a read error may explain this. The CDR3 sequence: CACSLEALHF. CDR3 bases: TGTGCCTGCAGTTTAGAGGCCCTCCACTTT. V and J are TRBV28 and TRBJ1-6; D is ambiguous. CDR1 is MDHEN and CDR2 is SYDVKM in the germline V gene. The CDR3 covers 10 residues.

Concerning this clonotype itself: Sequence at one end of the junction differs from germline and may be a read error. The chain has TRBV27 and TRBJ1-6; TRBD1 matches 11 bases. CDR1 MNHEY and CDR2 SMNVEV come from the germline V gene (reference sequence). CDR3 length: 15 amino acids. The CDR3 coding sequence is TGTGTCAGCAGTTCCGGACAGGGGGCTCGGTCACCCCTCCACTTT. This codes for CVSSSGQGARSPLHF.

This clonotype is a singleton in its sample. The J gene is TRBJ2-7, the V gene TRBV6-2 or TRBV6-3; 11 bases are a match to TRBD1. The length of the CDR3 is 17 residues. Germline CDR1 is MNHEY and CDR2 is SVGEGT. J lost 3 bases, V lost 2 bases, and 9 bases had no gene match. The CDR3 loop is CASSYPPTGTGGYEQYV. CDR3 in DNA: TGTGCCAGCAGTTACCCCCCCACCGGGACAGGGGGCTACGAGCAGTACGTC.

The chain combines TRBV4-1 with TRBJ2-1; 7 bases map to TRBD1. In germline, CDR1 is MGHRA, CDR2 YSYEKL. J was trimmed by 6 bases and V by 6 bases; bases with no gene match: 11. CDR3 size: 15 residues. This CDR3 is CASRSGTDFTNEQFF. CDR3 nucleotide sequence: TGCGCCAGCAGGAGTGGGACAGATTTTACCAATGAGCAGTTCTTC.

The rearrangement uses TRBV4-2 and TRBJ2-6, with D tentatively TRBD1 (6 bases). Germline-derived CDR1 and CDR2 are LGHNA and YNFKEQ. The CDR3 totals 19 residues. Trimming removed 2 bases from V and 0 bases from J, with 17 bases in between. For the CDR3, the DNA is TGTGCCAGCAGCCAAAAGACAGGAACATCTAGCTCTGGGGCCAACGTCCTGACTTTC. As protein: CASSQKTGTSSSGANVLTF.